The clone carrying this TCR beta chain has just a few counts. The data belong to a study of T-cell reconstitution after alpha-beta-depleted transplantation in children. This sample's TCRbeta library carried unique molecular identifier barcodes. A single record per CDR3 protein comes from TCRdb applying MiXCR to the PCR reads. The repertoire has 500,000 or so distinct CDR3 sequences, 30% to 35% of them found once; the top ten carry 2% to 3%. This receptor was identified in a human donor who donated a stem cell graft to a child with aplastic anemia. The sample was PBMCs from the stem cell graft donor, taken from the stem cell graft.

In DNA form, the CDR3 reads TGTGCCAGCAGTGTCTCTCCAGGGGTACGTGGCTACACCTTC. Amino acid sequence: CASSVSPGVRGYTF. The rearrangement joins TRBV28 to TRBJ1-2, with D maybe TRBD1 (6 bases). The germline V gene has CDR1 MDHEN and CDR2 SYDVKM. Trimming removed 5 bases from V and 7 bases from J, with 17 bases in between. This CDR3 has 14 amino acids.